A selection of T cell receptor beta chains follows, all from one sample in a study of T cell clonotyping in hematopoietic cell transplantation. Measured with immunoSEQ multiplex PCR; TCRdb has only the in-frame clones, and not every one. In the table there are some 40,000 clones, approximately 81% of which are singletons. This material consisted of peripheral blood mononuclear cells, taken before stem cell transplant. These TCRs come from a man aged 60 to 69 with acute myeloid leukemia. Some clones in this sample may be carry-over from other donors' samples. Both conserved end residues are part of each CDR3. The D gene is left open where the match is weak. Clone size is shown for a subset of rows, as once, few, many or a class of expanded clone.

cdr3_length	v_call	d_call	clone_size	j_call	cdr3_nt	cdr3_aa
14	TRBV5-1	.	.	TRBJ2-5	TGCGCCAGCAGCTTGAGCGTAGGGGGGGAGACCCAGTACTTC	CASSLSVGGETQYF
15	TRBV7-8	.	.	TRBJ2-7	TGTGCCAGCAGCTTAGATAATCCGACCTCTTACGAGCAGTACTTC	CASSLDNPTSYEQYF
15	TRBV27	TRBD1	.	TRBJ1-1	TGTGCCAGCAATAAACAGGGGGGAGCGAACACTGAAGCTTTCTTT	CASNKQGGANTEAFF
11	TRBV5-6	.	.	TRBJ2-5	TGTGCCAGCAGCTCAAAGGAGACCCAGTACTTC	CASSSKETQYF
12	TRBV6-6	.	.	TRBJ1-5	TGTGCCAGCCAGAGGGGTAATCAGCCCCAGCATTTT	CASQRGNQPQHF
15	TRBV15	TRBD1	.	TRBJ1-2	TGTGCCACCAGCAGAGAGACAGGGGTTAACTATGGCTACACCTTC	CATSRETGVNYGYTF
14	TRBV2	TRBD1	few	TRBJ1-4	TGTGCCAGTCTTACAGGGGGCTCGTCTGAAAAACTGTTTTTT	CASLTGGSSEKLFF
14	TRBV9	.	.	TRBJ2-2	TGTGCCAGCATGCCGCAGGGGCCTTTGGGGGAGCTGTTTTTT	CASMPQGPLGELFF
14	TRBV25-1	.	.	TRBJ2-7	TGTGCCAGCAGTGAATTTGGCAACTCCTACGAGCAGTACTTC	CASSEFGNSYEQYF
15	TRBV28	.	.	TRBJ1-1	TGTGCCAGTAATACCGGGGGTTTGGTGAACACTGAAGCTTTCTTT	CASNTGGLVNTEAFF
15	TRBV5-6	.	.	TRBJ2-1	TGTGCCAGCACCAGGGGCGGCAGGTCCTACAATGAGCAGTTCTTC	CASTRGGRSYNEQFF
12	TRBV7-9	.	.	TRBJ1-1	TGTGCCAGCAGCTTGAGTGTAACTGAAGCTTTCTTT	CASSLSVTEAFF
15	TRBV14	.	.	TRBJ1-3	TGTGCCACCAGATCGGGTAGCTTCTCTGGAAACACCATATATTTT	CATRSGSFSGNTIYF
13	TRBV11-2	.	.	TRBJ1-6	TGTGCCAGCAGCTTATTGGGTAATTCACCCCTCCACTTT	CASSLLGNSPLHF
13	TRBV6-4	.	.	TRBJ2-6	TGTGCCAGCAGTGACACCGGGGCCAACGTCCTGACTTTC	CASSDTGANVLTF
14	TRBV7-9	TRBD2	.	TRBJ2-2	TGTGCCATCCCCCACCGGGGGGAGACCGGGGAGCTGTTTTTT	CAIPHRGETGELFF
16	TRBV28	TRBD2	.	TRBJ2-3	TGTGCCAGCAGACCAAGAGCGGGGGGCCAGACAGATACGCAGTATTTT	CASRPRAGGQTDTQYF
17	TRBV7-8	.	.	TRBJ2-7	TGTGCCAGCAGCATTCTAACTGGGACACCTTACTCCTACGAGCAGTACTTC	CASSILTGTPYSYEQYF
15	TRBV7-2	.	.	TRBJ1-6	TGTGCCAGCAGCTCCCCCCGCTTGAGGGGTTCACCCCTCCACTTT	CASSSPRLRGSPLHF
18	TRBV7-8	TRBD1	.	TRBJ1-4	TGTGCCAGCAGCTTAGGACAGGGGGCGGGGGCCGTAAATGAAAAACTGTTTTTT	CASSLGQGAGAVNEKLFF
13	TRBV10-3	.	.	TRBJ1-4	TGTGCCATCAATCCTGGCGCTAATGAAAAACTGTTTTTT	CAINPGANEKLFF
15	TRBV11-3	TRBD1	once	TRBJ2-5	TGTGCCAGCAGCGCCCCGGGACAGGTCTCGGCGACCCAGTACTTC	CASSAPGQVSATQYF
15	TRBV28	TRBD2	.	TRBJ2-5	TGTGCCACTGGATTCTGGACTAGCGTGTTAGGGACCCAGTACTTC	CATGFWTSVLGTQYF
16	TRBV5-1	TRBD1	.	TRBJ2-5	TGCGCCAGCAGCTCAATCGACAGGGGAGGTCGGGAGACCCAGTACTTC	CASSSIDRGGRETQYF
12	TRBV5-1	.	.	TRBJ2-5	TGCGCCAGCAGCACATGGGGAGAGACCCAGTACTTC	CASSTWGETQYF
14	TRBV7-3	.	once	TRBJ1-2	TGTGCCAGCAGCACCGGTCAGGGGAACTATGGCTACACCTTC	CASSTGQGNYGYTF
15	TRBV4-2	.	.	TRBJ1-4	TGTGCCAGCAGCCAATCGACACAGGGAATGGAAAAACTGTTTTTT	CASSQSTQGMEKLFF
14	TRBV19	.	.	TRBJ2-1	TGTGCCAGTAGTATCGTTAAGGGGTTCAATGAGCAGTTCTTC	CASSIVKGFNEQFF
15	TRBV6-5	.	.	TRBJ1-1	TGTGCCAGCAGTTACTCGAGGCGGGCGAACACTGAAGCTTTCTTT	CASSYSRRANTEAFF
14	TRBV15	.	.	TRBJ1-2	TGTGCCACCAGCAGAGAAGGGAGCCGCTATGGCTACACCTTC	CATSREGSRYGYTF
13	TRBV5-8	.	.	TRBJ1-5	TGTGCCAGCAGCTTTCGGACTTATCAGCCCCAGCATTTT	CASSFRTYQPQHF
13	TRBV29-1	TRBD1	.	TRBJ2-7	TGCAGCGTTGGGCAGGGGGTCTCGTACGAGCAGTACTTC	CSVGQGVSYEQYF
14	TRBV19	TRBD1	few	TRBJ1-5	TGTGCCAGTAGTATTCCCCAGGGGGGCAAAGCCCAGCATTTT	CASSIPQGGKAQHF
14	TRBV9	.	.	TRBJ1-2	TGTGCCAGCAGCGTTGGGACGCTGAGAAATGGCTACACCTTC	CASSVGTLRNGYTF
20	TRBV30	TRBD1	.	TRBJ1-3	TGTGCCTGGAGTTCCTTTACAGGGGCCTTCTTTGGATTTTCTGGAAACACCATATATTTT	CAWSSFTGAFFGFSGNTIYF
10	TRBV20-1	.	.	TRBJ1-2	TGCAGTGCTACGGACGGCGGCTACACCTTC	CSATDGGYTF
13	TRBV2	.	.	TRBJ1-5	TGTGCCAGCAGTGAAGAGGGGCCCCAGCCCCAGCATTTT	CASSEEGPQPQHF
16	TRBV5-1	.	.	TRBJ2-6	TGCGCCAGCAGCTTGCTGAGCAACTCTGGGGCCAACGTCCTGACTTTC	CASSLLSNSGANVLTF
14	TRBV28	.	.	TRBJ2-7	TGTGCCAGCAGTTTATTTCGGGGCTCCTACGAGCAGTACTTC	CASSLFRGSYEQYF
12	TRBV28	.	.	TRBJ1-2	TGTGCCAGCAGGGGCAACTCGCATGGCTACACCTTC	CASRGNSHGYTF